This T cell receptor beta chain was sequenced for a study of shared T cell receptors in the human thymus. The germline CDR1 and CDR2 sequences are MGHRA and YSYEKL. The CDR3 runs 19 residues. The J segment lost 0 bases and the V segment lost 4 bases, leaving 11 bases of the junction unmatched. Some clones are missing from TCRdb's copy, which holds only in-frame ones; the method was immunoSEQ multiplex PCR. The sample lists about 380,000 clones, 95% seen once, with roughly 0.02% in the top ten. The V and J genes are TRBV4-1 and TRBJ2-1; 11 nucleotides match TRBD2. Sequencing used thymocytes. The TCR comes from a human donor. The CDR3 bases are TGCGCCAGCAGCCTTAGCGGGAGGGCCCGAGGCGGCTCCTACAATGAGCAGTTCTTC. Encoded protein: CASSLSGRARGGSYNEQFF.